The rows below give T cell receptor beta chains drawn from one sample of a study of molecular identifiers for immune sequencing clone quantification. TCRdb reprocessed the PCR reads via MiXCR and lists one record per CDR3 protein. The table has 75,000 to 95,000 distinct CDR3 sequences, nearly 25% seen once. The sequencing sample was made of naive CD8+ T cells from blood, with Jurkat cell RNA spiked in. The receptors originated from a human donor in good health. Some libraries in this study had Jurkat cell RNA spiked in. Both conserved end residues are part of each CDR3. The D gene is left open where the match is weak. Where a row states a size, it is once, few, many or the class of an expanded clone; other rows omit it.

J gene | D gene | clone size | V gene | CDR3 protein | CDR3 DNA
TRBJ2-5 | NA | NA | TRBV7-9 | CASSSRETQYF | TGTGCCAGCAGCTCTAGGGAGACCCAGTACTTC
TRBJ2-7 | NA | few | TRBV6-1 | CASSGGSTYEQYF | TGTGCCAGCAGTGGGGGATCAACCTACGAGCAGTACTTC
TRBJ2-3 | NA | many | TRBV19 | CACTSGASPPTDTQYF | TGTGCCTGCACCTCCGGGGCCTCACCACCCACAGATACGCAGTATTTT
TRBJ2-4 | NA | few | TRBV12-3/TRBV12-4 | CASSLTLEAGGKNIQYF | TGTGCCAGCAGTCTTACCCTGGAGGCAGGGGGGAAAAACATTCAGTACTTC
TRBJ2-6 | NA | NA | TRBV9 | CASSVDQGGVLTF | TGTGCCAGCAGCGTAGATCAGGGTGGCGTCCTGACTTTC
TRBJ1-5 | TRBD1 | NA | TRBV4-3 | CASSQDRTGSYSNQPQHF | TGCGCCAGCAGCCAAGACCGGACAGGGAGTTATAGCAATCAGCCCCAGCATTTT
TRBJ1-1 | NA | once | TRBV7-9 | CASSLGDVTVMSTEAFF | TGTGCCAGCAGCTTAGGGGACGTCACAGTCATGAGCACTGAAGCTTTCTTT
TRBJ1-5 | NA | few | TRBV6-6 | CASSYPASNQPQHF | TGTGCCAGCAGTTACCCCGCTAGCAATCAGCCCCAGCATTTT
TRBJ2-3 | NA | NA | TRBV12-3/TRBV12-4 | CASSLGGVGTDTQYF | TGTGCCAGCAGTTTAGGGGGCGTAGGCACAGATACGCAGTATTTT
TRBJ2-7 | NA | many | TRBV27 | CASSTPAQTSGSTVEQYF | TGTGCCAGCAGTACTCCGGCCCAGACTTCGGGCTCTACGGTGGAGCAGTACTTC
TRBJ2-7 | TRBD1 | NA | TRBV30 | CAWSLGPGTGAPYEQYF | TGTGCCTGGAGTTTGGGGCCCGGGACAGGGGCGCCCTACGAGCAGTACTTC
TRBJ2-7 | NA | NA | TRBV19 | CASSTLSPSYEQYF | TGTGCCAGTAGTACCCTATCTCCCTCCTACGAGCAGTACTTC
TRBJ2-2 | NA | NA | TRBV21-1 | CAGSQLSEAGELFF | TGTGCCGGCAGCCAACTCTCCGAGGCCGGGGAGCTGTTTTTT
TRBJ2-2 | NA | few | TRBV12-3/TRBV12-4 | CASSTPTTNTGELFF | TGTGCCAGCAGCACGCCTACCACGAACACCGGGGAGCTGTTTTTT
TRBJ1-1 | NA | NA | TRBV4-3 | CASSQGLQAGGTEAFF | TGCGCCAGCAGCCAAGGATTGCAGGCCGGGGGAACTGAAGCTTTCTTT
TRBJ1-2 | TRBD1 | many | TRBV7-9 | CASSRTGDYYGYTF | TGTGCCAGCAGCCGGACAGGGGACTACTATGGCTACACCTTC
TRBJ2-1 | NA | once | TRBV13 | CASSFRLRTAAEPFF | TGTGCCAGCAGCTTCAGGTTGCGTACTGCCGCTGAGCCGTTCTTC
TRBJ1-1 | NA | many | TRBV5-1 | CASSLAGNTEAFF | TGCGCCAGCAGCTTGGCAGGGAACACTGAAGCTTTCTTT
TRBJ1-5 | NA | NA | TRBV12-3/TRBV12-4 | CACSVSTLTQPQHF | TGTGCCTGCAGTGTTTCGACTCTTACTCAGCCCCAGCATTTT
TRBJ2-3 | NA | NA | TRBV10-3 | CAISCGGAALRIRSIF | NA
TRBJ2-3 | NA | many | TRBV12-3/TRBV12-4 | CASSPHSKLSTDTQYF | TGTGCCAGCAGTCCTCATTCCAAATTGAGCACAGATACGCAGTATTTT
TRBJ2-3 | NA | many | TRBV20-1 | CSARDQGTSTDTQYF | TGCAGTGCTAGAGATCAGGGGACTAGCACAGATACGCAGTATTTT
TRBJ2-3 | TRBD1 | many | TRBV2 | CASRADRRVTDTQYF | TGTGCCAGCAGGGCGGACAGGCGGGTAACAGATACGCAGTATTTT
TRBJ1-1 | NA | few | TRBV5-4 | CASSSPPNTEAFF | TGTGCCAGCAGCTCCCCCCCGAACACTGAAGCTTTCTTT
TRBJ2-1 | TRBD2 | many | TRBV6-4 | CASNLCALLAGGYNEQFF | TGTGCCAGCAATCTCTGTGCCCTACTAGCGGGAGGGTACAATGAGCAGTTCTTC
TRBJ2-7 | TRBD2 | few | TRBV9 | CASSRDLGRAGEQYF | TGTGCCAGCAGCAGAGACCTTGGGAGGGCTGGGGAGCAGTACTTC
TRBJ1-2 | NA | NA | TRBV5-1 | CASSSVGGDYGYTF | TGCGCCAGCAGCTCCGTGGGTGGGGACTATGGCTACACCTTC
TRBJ1-1 | NA | NA | TRBV5-6 | CASSLYRDLIWPNTEAFF | TGTGCCAGCAGCTTATACAGGGACTTAATATGGCCGAACACTGAAGCTTTCTTT
TRBJ2-3 | NA | many | TRBV20-1 | CSARDHETASTDTQYF | TGCAGTGCTAGAGATCATGAGACAGCAAGCACAGATACGCAGTATTTT
TRBJ2-7 | TRBD1 | once | TRBV27 | CASRQTTGGREQYF | TGTGCCAGCAGACAAACGACAGGGGGTCGCGAGCAGTACTTC
TRBJ1-2 | NA | NA | TRBV6-5 | CASSVSVHYGYTF | TGTGCCAGCTCCGTATCAGTTCACTATGGCTACACCTTC
TRBJ2-3 | NA | NA | TRBV20-1 | CSAHRGSGGPDTQYF | TGCAGTGCCCACCGGGGTAGCGGAGGCCCAGATACGCAGTATTTT
TRBJ2-4 | NA | many | TRBV27 | CASPVWPPSVFGKNIQYF | TGTGCCAGCCCAGTTTGGCCCCCTAGCGTTTTCGGCAAAAACATTCAGTACTTC
TRBJ2-7 | NA | NA | TRBV4-3 | CASSQDRGRGPYVQYF | TGCGCCAGCAGCCAAGATCGGGGCCGGGGACCTTACGTGCAGTACTTC
TRBJ2-5 | TRBD2 | few | TRBV6-2/TRBV6-3 | CASSIGTSGTLDETQYF | TGTGCCAGCAGCATTGGGACTAGCGGGACCCTGGATGAGACCCAGTACTTC
TRBJ1-2 | NA | NA | TRBV3-1 | CASSAGTGSYGYTF | TGTGCTAGCAGCGCAGGAACAGGGAGCTATGGCTACACCTTC
TRBJ2-1 | NA | many | TRBV27 | CASSPTGPLNNEQFF | TGTGCCAGCAGTCCCACCGGGCCGTTAAACAATGAGCAGTTCTTC
TRBJ2-1 | NA | many | TRBV2 | CASDQTSTYNEQFF | TGTGCCAGCGATCAGACGTCGACCTACAATGAGCAGTTCTTC
TRBJ2-7 | TRBD2 | NA | TRBV20-1 | CSASDLERGVYNEQYF | TGCAGTGCTAGTGACCTTGAGCGGGGGGTCTACAATGAGCAGTACTTC
TRBJ2-3 | TRBD1 | medium-sized | TRBV28 | CASSQDPGTGGAGDTQYF | TGTGCCAGCAGCCAGGACCCCGGGACAGGGGGCGCGGGGGATACGCAGTATTTT
TRBJ1-2 | NA | NA | TRBV4-1 | CASSQGSGGVGLYGYTF | TGCGCCAGCAGCCAAGGGAGCGGGGGGGTCGGACTCTATGGCTATACCTTC
TRBJ2-3 | TRBD2 | many | TRBV29-1 | CSVAGLAGVTTDTQYF | TGCAGCGTCGCGGGACTAGCGGGAGTCACCACAGATACGCAGTATTTT
TRBJ2-7 | TRBD2 | NA | TRBV19 | CAGTMGPGGGSYEQYF | TGTGCCGGTACCATGGGCCCGGGGGGGGGCTCCTACGAGCAGTACTTC
TRBJ1-1 | NA | NA | TRBV27 | CASRTRSHTEAFF | TGTGCCAGTCGGACAAGGAGTCACACTGAAGCTTTCTTT
TRBJ2-5 | NA | many | TRBV28 | CASSQRLLPETQYF | TGTGCCAGCAGTCAAAGGTTGCTTCCAGAGACCCAGTACTTC
TRBJ2-7 | NA | NA | TRBV4-1 | CASSQVIIHPPLLEQYF | TGCGCCAGCAGCCAAGTTATTATCCACCCACCACTGCTAGAGCAGTACTTC
TRBJ2-3 | TRBD2 | many | TRBV4-3 | CASSQDNSVAGGEDTDTQYF | TGCGCCAGCAGCCAAGATAATTCGGTAGCGGGAGGCGAAGACACAGATACGCAGTATTTT
TRBJ2-5 | NA | many | TRBV5-4 | CASSLKETQYF | TGTGCCAGCAGCCTTAAAGAGACCCAGTACTTC
TRBJ2-3 | TRBD1 | few | TRBV2 | CASSTQGGWTDTQYF | TGTGCCAGCAGCACACAGGGGGGTTGGACAGATACGCAGTATTTT
TRBJ2-3 | TRBD2 | few | TRBV5-6 | CASRYWAAGPDTQYF | TGTGCCAGCAGGTATTGGGCAGCGGGGCCAGATACGCAGTATTTT
TRBJ2-7 | NA | few | TRBV4-1 | CASSHGTGSSYEQYF | TGCGCCAGCAGCCACGGGACGGGAAGCTCCTACGAGCAGTACTTC